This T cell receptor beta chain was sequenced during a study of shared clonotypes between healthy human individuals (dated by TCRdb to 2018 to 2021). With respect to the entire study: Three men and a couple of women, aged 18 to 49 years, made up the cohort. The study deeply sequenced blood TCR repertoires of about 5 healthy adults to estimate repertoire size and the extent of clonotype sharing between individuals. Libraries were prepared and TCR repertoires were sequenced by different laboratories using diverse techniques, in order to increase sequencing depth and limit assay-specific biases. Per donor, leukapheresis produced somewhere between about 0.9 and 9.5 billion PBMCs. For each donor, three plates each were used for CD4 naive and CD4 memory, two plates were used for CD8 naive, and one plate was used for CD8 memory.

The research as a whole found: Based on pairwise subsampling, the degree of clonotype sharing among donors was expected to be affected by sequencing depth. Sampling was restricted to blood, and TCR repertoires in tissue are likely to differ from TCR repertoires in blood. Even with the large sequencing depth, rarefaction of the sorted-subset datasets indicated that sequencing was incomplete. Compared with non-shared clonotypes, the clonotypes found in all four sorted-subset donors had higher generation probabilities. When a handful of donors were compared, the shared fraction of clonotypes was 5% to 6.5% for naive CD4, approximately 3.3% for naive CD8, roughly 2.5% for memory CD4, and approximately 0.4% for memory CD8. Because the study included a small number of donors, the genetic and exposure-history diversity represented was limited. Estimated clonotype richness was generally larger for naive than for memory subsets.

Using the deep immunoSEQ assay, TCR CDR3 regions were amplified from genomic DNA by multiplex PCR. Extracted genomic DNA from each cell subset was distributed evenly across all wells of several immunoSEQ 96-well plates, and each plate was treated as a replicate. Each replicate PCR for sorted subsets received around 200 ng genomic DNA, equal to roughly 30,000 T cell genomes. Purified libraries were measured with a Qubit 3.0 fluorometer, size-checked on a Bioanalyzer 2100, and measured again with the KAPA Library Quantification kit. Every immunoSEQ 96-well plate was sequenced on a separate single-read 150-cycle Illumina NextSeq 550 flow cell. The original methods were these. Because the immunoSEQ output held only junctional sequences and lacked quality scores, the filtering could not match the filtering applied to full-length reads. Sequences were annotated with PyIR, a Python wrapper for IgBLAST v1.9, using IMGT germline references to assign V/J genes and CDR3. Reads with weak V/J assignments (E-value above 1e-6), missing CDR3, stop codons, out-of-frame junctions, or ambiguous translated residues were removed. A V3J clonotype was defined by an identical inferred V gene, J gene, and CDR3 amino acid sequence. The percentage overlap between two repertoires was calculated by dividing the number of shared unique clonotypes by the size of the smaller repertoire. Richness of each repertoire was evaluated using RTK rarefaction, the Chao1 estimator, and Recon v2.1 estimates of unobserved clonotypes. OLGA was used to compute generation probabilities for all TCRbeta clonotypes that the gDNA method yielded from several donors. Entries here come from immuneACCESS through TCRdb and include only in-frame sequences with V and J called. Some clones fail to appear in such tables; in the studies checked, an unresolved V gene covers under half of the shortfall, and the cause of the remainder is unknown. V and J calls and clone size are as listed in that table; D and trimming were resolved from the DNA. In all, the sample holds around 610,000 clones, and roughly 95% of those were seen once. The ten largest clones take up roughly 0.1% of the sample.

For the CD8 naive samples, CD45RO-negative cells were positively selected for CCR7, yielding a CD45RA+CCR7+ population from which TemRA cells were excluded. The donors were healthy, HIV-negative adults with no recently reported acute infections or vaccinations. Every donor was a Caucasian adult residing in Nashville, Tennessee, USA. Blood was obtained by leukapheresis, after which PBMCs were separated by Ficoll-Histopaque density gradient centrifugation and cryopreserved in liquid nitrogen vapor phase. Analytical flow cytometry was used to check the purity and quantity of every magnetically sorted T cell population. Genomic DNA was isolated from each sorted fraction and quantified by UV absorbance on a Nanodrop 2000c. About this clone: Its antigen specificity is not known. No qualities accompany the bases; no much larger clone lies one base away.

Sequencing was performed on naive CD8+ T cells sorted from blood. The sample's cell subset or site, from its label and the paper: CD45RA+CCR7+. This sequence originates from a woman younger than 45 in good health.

CDR3 sequence: CASSGTLRDSYSYEQYF. The bases are TGTGCCAGCAGCGGGACACTCCGGGACAGTTACTCCTACGAGCAGTACTTC. The rearrangement joined TRBV7-8 to TRBJ2-7; 7 central bases correspond to TRBD1. Unmatched junction bases come to 13, with V trimmed by 5 bases and J by 0 bases. CDR1 and CDR2, looked up from the germline V gene, are SGHVS and FQNEAQ. The CDR3 spans 17 residues, from the cysteine through the phenylalanine. Just CDR3 DNA is preserved here, 51 bases in frame from base 1.